This T cell receptor beta chain emerged from a study of T cell repertoires in cytomegalovirus infection. Across the whole study: Indicated by public TCR beta signatures were CMV infection and matching HLA type. Study-level findings and limits: Predominance within the ex vivo response was attributable to HLA-C-restricted CMV-specific TCR beta clonotypes.

This clonotype appeared a few times. Its target is unknown. The CDR3 contains 14 residues. Germline CDR1 and CDR2: SGHVS and FNYEAQ. The V gene lost 1 base and the J gene lost 5 bases, with 9 bases spanning the gap. TCRdb reprocessed the reads with MiXCR, giving one entry per CDR3 protein. The sample has approximately 990,000 distinct CDR3 sequences; approximately 33% are singletons. This clonotype was obtained from a human donor in good health (CMV status not recorded). Some clones in this sample may be carry-over from other donors' samples. The chain combines TRBV7-6 with TRBJ2-1; unclear D gene. The source was cultured CD8+ T cells from PBMCs, collected from culture after CMV antigen stimulation. The CDR3 here is CASSLDPVNNEQFF. The CDR3 DNA reads as TGTGCCAGCAGCTTAGACCCAGTTAACAATGAGCAGTTCTTC. Full variable domain (missing parts from reference TRBV7-6 and TRBJ2-1): GAGVSQSPRYKVTKRGQDVALRCDPISGHVSLYWYRQALGQGPEFLTYFNYEAQQDKSGLPNDRFSAERPEGSISTLTIQRTEQRDSAMYRCASSLDPVNNEQFFGPGTRLTVL.